This T cell receptor beta chain came from a study of CD8 T cells in Susac syndrome. Findings and limits, study-wide: As the study acknowledged, the number of individuals in its TCR sequencing and HLA analysis was relatively small.

This clonotype has just one count. Antigen: not known. The CDR3 sequence is 10 residues long. Trimming stripped 7 bases from V and 2 bases from J, with 5 bases between. Per germline, CDR1 SQVTM and CDR2 ANQGSEA. An amount of RNA that ranged from 0.5 to 1 ug was reverse transcribed with random hexamers. By means of immunoSEQ multiplex PCR, TCR beta CDR3 spanning 54 Vbeta and 13 Jbeta underwent amplification. TCRdb used MiXCR to reprocess the immunoSEQ multiplex PCR reads, holding one entry per CDR3 protein. The sample contains 230,000 or so distinct CDR3 sequences, around 96% of which appear only once. The TCR originated in a human donor with multiple sclerosis. This chain links TRBV29-1 with TRBJ1-2, with D unresolved. The sample taken for sequencing was CD4+ T cells from PBMCs. CDR3 bases: TGCAGCGCTTCAAACTATGGCTACACCTTC. Its translation is CSASNYGYTF. The whole variable domain, remainder taken from reference TRBV29-1 and TRBJ1-2, is SAVISQKPSRDICQRGTSLTIQCQVDSQVTMMFWYRQQPGQSLTLIATANQGSEATYESGFVIDKFPISRPNLTFSTLTVSNMSPEDSSIYLCSASNYGYTFGSGTRLTVV.